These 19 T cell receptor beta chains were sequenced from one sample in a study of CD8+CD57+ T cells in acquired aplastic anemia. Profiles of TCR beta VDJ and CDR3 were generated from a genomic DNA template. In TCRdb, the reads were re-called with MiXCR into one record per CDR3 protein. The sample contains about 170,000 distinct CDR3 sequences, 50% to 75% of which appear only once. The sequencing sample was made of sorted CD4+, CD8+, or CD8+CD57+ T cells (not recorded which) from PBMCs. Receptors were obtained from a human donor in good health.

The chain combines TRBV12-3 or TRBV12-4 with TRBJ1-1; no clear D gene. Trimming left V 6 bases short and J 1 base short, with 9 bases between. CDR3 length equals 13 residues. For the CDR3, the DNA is TGTGCCAGCAGCGCCTCAGCGAACACTGAAGCTTTCTTT. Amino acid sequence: CASSASANTEAFF.

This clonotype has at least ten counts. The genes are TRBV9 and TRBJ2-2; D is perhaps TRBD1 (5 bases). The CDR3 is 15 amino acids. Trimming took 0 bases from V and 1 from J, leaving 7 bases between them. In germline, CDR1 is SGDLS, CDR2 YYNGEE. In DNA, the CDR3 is TGTGCCAGCAGCGTAGGGACACAGAACACCGGGGAGCTGTTTTTT. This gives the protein CASSVGTQNTGELFF.

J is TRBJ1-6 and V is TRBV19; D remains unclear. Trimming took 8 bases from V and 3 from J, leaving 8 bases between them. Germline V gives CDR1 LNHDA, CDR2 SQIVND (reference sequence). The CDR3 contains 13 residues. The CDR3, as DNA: TGTGCCAGTCGGACCAACTATAATTCACCCCTCCACTTT. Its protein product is CASRTNYNSPLHF.

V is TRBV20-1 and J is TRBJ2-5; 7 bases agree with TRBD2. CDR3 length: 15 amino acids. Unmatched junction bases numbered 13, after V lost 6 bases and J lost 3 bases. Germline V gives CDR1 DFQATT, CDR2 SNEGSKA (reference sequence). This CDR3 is CSAEDGGRGKETQYF. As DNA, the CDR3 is TGCAGTGCGGAGGATGGGGGGAGGGGAAAAGAGACCCAGTACTTC.

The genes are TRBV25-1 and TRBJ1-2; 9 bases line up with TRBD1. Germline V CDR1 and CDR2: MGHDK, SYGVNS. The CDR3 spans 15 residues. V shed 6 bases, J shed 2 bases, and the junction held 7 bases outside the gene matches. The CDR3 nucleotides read TGTGCCAGCAGCCGGGGACAGGGAGGAAACTATGGCTACACCTTC. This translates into CASSRGQGGNYGYTF.

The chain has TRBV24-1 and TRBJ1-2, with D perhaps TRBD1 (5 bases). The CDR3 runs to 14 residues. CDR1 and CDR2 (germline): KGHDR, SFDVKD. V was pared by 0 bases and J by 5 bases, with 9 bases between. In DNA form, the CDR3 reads TGTGCCACCAGTGATTTGGAACAGGATTATGGCTACACCTTC. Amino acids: CATSDLEQDYGYTF.

Here the CDR3 DNA reads TGTGCCAGTAGGAAGGGACTAGCGGACCTCACAGATACGCAGTATTTT. This sequence encodes CASRKGLADLTDTQYF. The chain is built from TRBV19 and TRBJ2-3; 11 positions match TRBD2. Germline CDR1 and CDR2: LNHDA and SQIVND (reference sequence). V lost 6 bases to trimming and J lost 2 bases; unmatched junction nucleotides: 7. The CDR3 sequence is 16 residues long. Based on the CDR3 plus reference TRBV19 and TRBJ2-3, the full variable domain is DGGITQSPKYLFRKEGQNVTLSCEQNLNHDAMYWYRQDPGQGLRLIYYSQIVNDFQKGDIAEGYSVSREKKESFPLTVTSAQKNPTAFYLCASRKGLADLTDTQYFGPGTRLTVL.

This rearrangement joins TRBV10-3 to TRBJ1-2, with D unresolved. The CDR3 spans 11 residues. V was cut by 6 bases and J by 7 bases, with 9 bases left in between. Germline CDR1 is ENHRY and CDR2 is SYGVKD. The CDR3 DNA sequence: TGTGCCATCAGCGATGATGGTGGCTACACCTTC. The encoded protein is CAISDDGGYTF.

The CDR3 sequence: CASSLSDSMNTEAFF. The DNA of the CDR3 is TGTGCCAGTAGCCTATCGGACAGCATGAACACTGAAGCTTTCTTT. V usage is TRBV19 and J usage is TRBJ1-1; TRBD1 is a possible D gene (6 bases). Germline V gene lookup returns CDR1 LNHDA and CDR2 SQIVND (reference sequence). Trimming shortened V by 6 bases and J by 0 bases, and 14 bases separated the two germline ends. The CDR3 has 15 residues.

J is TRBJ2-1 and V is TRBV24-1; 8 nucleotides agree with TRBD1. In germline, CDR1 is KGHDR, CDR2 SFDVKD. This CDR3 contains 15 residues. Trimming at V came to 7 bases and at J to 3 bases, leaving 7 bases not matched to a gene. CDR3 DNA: TGTGCCACCAGGGGCTCAGGGGGCGGCTACAATGAGCAGTTCTTC. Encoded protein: CATRGSGGGYNEQFF.

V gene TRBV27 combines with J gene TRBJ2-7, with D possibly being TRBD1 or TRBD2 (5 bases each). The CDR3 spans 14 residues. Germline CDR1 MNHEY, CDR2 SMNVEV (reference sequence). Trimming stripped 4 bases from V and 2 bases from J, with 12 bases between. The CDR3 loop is CASSCRDRTYEQYF. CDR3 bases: TGTGCCAGCAGTTGCCGGGACCGCACCTACGAGCAGTACTTC.

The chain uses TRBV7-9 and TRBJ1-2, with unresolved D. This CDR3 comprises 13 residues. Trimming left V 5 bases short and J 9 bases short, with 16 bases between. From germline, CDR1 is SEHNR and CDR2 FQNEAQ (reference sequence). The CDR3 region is CASSPLDGSRYTF. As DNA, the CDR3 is TGTGCCAGCAGCCCACTAGACGGGAGTCGCTACACCTTC. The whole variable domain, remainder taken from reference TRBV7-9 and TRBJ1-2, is DTGVSQNPRHKITKRGQNVTFRCDPISEHNRLYWYRQTLGQGPEFLTYFQNEAQLEKSRLLSDRFSAERPKGSFSTLEIQRTEQGDSAMYLCASSPLDGSRYTFGSGTRLTVV.

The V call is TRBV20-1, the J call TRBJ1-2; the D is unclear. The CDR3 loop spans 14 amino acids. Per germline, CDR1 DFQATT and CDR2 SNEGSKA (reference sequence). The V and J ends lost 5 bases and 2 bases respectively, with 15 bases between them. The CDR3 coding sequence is TGCAGTGCTTCCGCTCAGGCTGTGAACTATGGCTACACCTTC. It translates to CSASAQAVNYGYTF.

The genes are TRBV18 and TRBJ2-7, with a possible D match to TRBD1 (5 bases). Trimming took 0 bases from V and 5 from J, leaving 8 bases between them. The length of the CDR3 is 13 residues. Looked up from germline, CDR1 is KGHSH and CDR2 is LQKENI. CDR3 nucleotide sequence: TGTGCCAGCTCACCACCATGGGGCGACGAGCAGTACTTC. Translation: CASSPPWGDEQYF.

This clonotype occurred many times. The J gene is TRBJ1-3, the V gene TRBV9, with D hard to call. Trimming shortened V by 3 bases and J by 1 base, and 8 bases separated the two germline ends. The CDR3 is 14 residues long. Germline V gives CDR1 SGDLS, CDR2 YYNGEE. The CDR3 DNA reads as TGTGCCAGCAGCGGGGGAGTATCTGGAAACACCATATATTTT. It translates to CASSGGVSGNTIYF.

The CDR3 protein is CASSGRAGNTIYF. CDR3 coding DNA: TGTGCCAGCAGTGGCAGGGCTGGAAACACCATATATTTT. The chain carries TRBV2 and TRBJ1-3; D is perhaps TRBD1 (5 bases). The CDR3 sequence is 13 residues long. CDR1 and CDR2 from the germline V gene are SNHLY and FYNNEI. V was trimmed by 4 bases and J by 2 bases, leaving 6 bases between them. The full variable domain, completed using reference TRBV2 and TRBJ1-3, is EPEVTQTPSHQVTQMGQEVILRCVPISNHLYFYWYRQILGQKVEFLVSFYNNEISEKSEIFDDQFSVERPDGSNFTLKIRSTKLEDSAMYFCASSGRAGNTIYFGEGSWLTVV.

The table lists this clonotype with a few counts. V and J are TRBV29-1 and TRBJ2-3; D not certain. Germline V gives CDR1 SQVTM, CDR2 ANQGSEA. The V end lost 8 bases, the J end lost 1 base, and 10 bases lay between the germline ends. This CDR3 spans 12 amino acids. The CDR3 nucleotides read TGCAGCCAAGACCGGGGCACAGATACGCAGTATTTT. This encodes CSQDRGTDTQYF.

This CDR3 reads CASSSYGQVSYEQYF. CDR3 sequence (DNA): TGTGCCAGCAGCTCATACGGACAGGTCTCCTACGAGCAGTACTTC. The chain is built from TRBV7-2 and TRBJ2-7; 7 positions agree with TRBD1. The CDR3 sequence is 15 residues long. V gave up 4 bases and J gave up 0 bases; unmatched junction bases: 6. Germline loops: CDR1 SGHTA, CDR2 FQGNSA.

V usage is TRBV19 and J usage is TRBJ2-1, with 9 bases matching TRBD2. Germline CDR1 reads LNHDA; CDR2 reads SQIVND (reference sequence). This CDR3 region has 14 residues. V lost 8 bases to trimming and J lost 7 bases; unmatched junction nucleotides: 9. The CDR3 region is CASVTSGFDNEQFF. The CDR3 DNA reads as TGTGCCAGTGTAACTAGCGGGTTTGATAATGAGCAGTTCTTC.